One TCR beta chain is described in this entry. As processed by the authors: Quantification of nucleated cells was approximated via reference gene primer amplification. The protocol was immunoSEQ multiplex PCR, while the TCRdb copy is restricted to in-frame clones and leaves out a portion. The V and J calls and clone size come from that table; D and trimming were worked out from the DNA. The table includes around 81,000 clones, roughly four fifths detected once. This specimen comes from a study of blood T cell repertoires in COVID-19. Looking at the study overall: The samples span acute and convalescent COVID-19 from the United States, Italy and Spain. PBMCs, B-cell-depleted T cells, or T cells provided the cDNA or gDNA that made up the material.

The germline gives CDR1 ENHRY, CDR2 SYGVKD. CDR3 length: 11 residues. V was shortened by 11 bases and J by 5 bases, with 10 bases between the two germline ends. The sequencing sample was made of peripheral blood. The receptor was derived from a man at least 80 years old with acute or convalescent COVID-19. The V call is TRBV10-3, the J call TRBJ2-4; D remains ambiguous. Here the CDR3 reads CAVDFQNIQYF. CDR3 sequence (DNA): TGTGCCGTAGACTTCCAAAACATTCAGTACTTC.